The 15 T cell receptor beta chains in this list originate from one sample, sequenced in a study of cytomegalovirus exposure and HLA in healthy donors. Researchers ran the PCR with 60 Vbeta and 13 Jbeta primers. Method: immunoSEQ multiplex PCR; TCRdb's copy keeps in-frame clones and lacks some. The sample contains 150,000 to 200,000 clones, 65% to 80% of which appear only once. Source material: PBMCs. Every receptor here comes from a woman in her thirties or forties in good health and CMV-seropositive.

The V and J genes are TRBV10-3 and TRBJ2-5, with 9 bases fitting TRBD2. J lost 2 bases, V lost 11 bases, and 9 bases had no gene match. Germline CDR1 is ENHRY and CDR2 is SYGVKD. The CDR3 is made up of 14 amino acids. DNA of the CDR3: TGTGCCGTTGGGAGTAGCGGGGGACAAGAGACCCAGTACTTC. Encoded protein: CAVGSSGGQETQYF.

This rearrangement joins TRBV30 to TRBJ2-1, with 11 bases that match TRBD2. The CDR3 extends over 13 amino acids. In germline, CDR1 is GTSNPN, CDR2 SVGIG (reference sequence). V lost 2 bases, J lost 9 bases, and 3 bases stayed unmatched. The CDR3 nucleotides are TGTGCCTGGAGTATAGCGGGGGGGAGTGAGCAGTTCTTC. This codes for CAWSIAGGSEQFF.

DNA of the CDR3: TGTGCCTGGACCCAGGACAGTTTCTACACCTTC. Translation: CAWTQDSFYTF. This sequence joins TRBV30 and TRBJ1-2; D possibly corresponds to TRBD1 (6 bases). Germline-derived CDR1 and CDR2 are GTSNPN and SVGIG (reference sequence). The CDR3 is 11 amino acids. With 4 bases removed from V and 10 bases from J, the gap between germline ends came to 13 bases. The full variable domain, completed using reference TRBV30 and TRBJ1-2, is SQTIHQWPATLVQPVGSPLSLECTVEGTSNPNLYWYRQAAGRGLQLLFYSVGIGQISSEVPQNLSASRPQDRQFILSSKKLLLSDSGFYLCAWTQDSFYTFGSGTRLTVV.

The chain has TRBV9 and TRBJ1-6; D remains unclear. This CDR3 spans 13 amino acids. Between the trimmed V and J ends, which lost 6 bases and 5 bases, there was a span of 9 bases. Germline CDR1 reads SGDLS; CDR2 reads YYNGEE. DNA of the CDR3: TGTGCCAGCACCCGGGGAAATAATTCACCCCTCCACTTT. Translation gives CASTRGNNSPLHF.

The chain employs TRBV7-2 and TRBJ1-5; D not certain. Trimming took 10 bases from V and 3 from J, leaving 13 bases between them. Germline V gene lookup returns CDR1 SGHTA and CDR2 FQGNSA. The CDR3 spans 13 residues. CDR3 in DNA: TGTGCCACCTCATCGGGTAACAATCAGCCCCAGCATTTT. It specifies CATSSGNNQPQHF.

J is TRBJ1-1 and V is TRBV20-1; D ambiguous. Trimming left V 5 bases short and J 8 bases short, with 12 bases between. CDR1 and CDR2 from the germline V gene are DFQATT and SNEGSKA (reference sequence). The CDR3 extends over 11 amino acids. CDR3 loop: CSAAEDGEAFF. As DNA, the CDR3 is TGCAGTGCTGCTGAGGATGGGGAAGCTTTCTTT.

This clone has only a few counts. The J gene is TRBJ2-7, the V gene TRBV6-5; D might be TRBD1 (6 bases). CDR1 MNHEY and CDR2 SVGAGI come from the germline V gene. The CDR3 is 15 residues long. Trimming shortened V by 2 bases and J by 3 bases, and 14 bases separated the two germline ends. As DNA, the CDR3 is TGTGCCAGCAGTTACGACCACAGGGTTGGCTACGAGCAGTACTTC. The encoded protein is CASSYDHRVGYEQYF.

This chain uses TRBV27 with TRBJ1-5; 12 bases agree with TRBD1. Trimming removed 6 bases from V and 7 bases from J; junction bases left unmatched: 4. This CDR3 comprises 14 residues. Per the germline V gene, CDR1 is MNHEY and CDR2 is SMNVEV (reference sequence). CDR3 bases: TGTGCCAGCAGACAGGGACAGGGGGCCCAGCCCCAGCATTTT. Encoded protein: CASRQGQGAQPQHF.

This chain uses TRBV27 with TRBJ2-7; no definite D call. The CDR3 totals 15 residues. CDR1 is MNHEY and CDR2 is SMNVEV in the germline V gene (reference sequence). The germline V and J ends were trimmed by 2 bases and 2 bases, with 13 bases remaining between them. Written as DNA, the CDR3 is TGTGCCAGCAGTTTAGCACCCGCGGCAGCCTACGAGCAGTACTTC. It codes for CASSLAPAAAYEQYF.

This clone has a handful of counts. This chain uses TRBV11-2 with TRBJ2-7, with D possibly TRBD2 on 6 matching bases. Germline V lookup: CDR1 SGHAT, CDR2 FQNNGV. The CDR3 runs 13 residues. Trimming stripped 3 bases from V and 5 bases from J, with 11 bases between. The CDR3 spells CASSFLGGDEQYF. The CDR3 DNA reads TGTGCCAGCAGCTTCCTGGGCGGGGACGAGCAGTACTTC.

The chain combines TRBV11-2 with TRBJ1-1, with 7 bases lining up with TRBD1. V gave up 6 bases and J gave up 4 bases; unmatched junction bases: 14. The CDR3 sequence is 16 residues long. Per germline, CDR1 SGHAT and CDR2 FQNNGV. The CDR3 is CASRTQGVSGITEAFF. The CDR3 DNA reads TGTGCCAGCAGGACTCAGGGGGTCTCAGGTATCACTGAAGCTTTCTTT.

This clone was counted a few times. The chain carries TRBV7-6 and TRBJ2-7; D is possibly TRBD2 (6 bases). The germline gives CDR1 SGHVS, CDR2 FNYEAQ. This CDR3 spans 14 amino acids. Between the trimmed V and J ends, which lost 2 bases and 3 bases, there was a span of 11 bases. The CDR3 region is CASSLNPGDYEQYF. The DNA for the CDR3 is TGTGCCAGCAGCTTAAATCCGGGAGACTACGAGCAGTACTTC.

The chain links TRBV30 to TRBJ2-7; 9 positions agree with TRBD1. Germline CDR1 GTSNPN, CDR2 SVGIG (reference sequence). V was pared by 5 bases and J by 9 bases, with 11 bases of the junction left unmatched. The CDR3 is 13 residues long. The CDR3 DNA reads as TGTGCCTGGGGGAGCGGACAGGGGACTGTGCAGTACTTC. Amino acid sequence: CAWGSGQGTVQYF.

This clone came up a few times. The V call is TRBV18, the J call TRBJ1-1, with D perhaps matching TRBD1 (5 bases). The V gene's germline CDR1 is KGHSH and CDR2 LQKENI. This CDR3 spans 15 amino acids. Trimming removed 3 bases at V and 10 bases at J, with 21 bases between. CDR3 sequence: CASSPNTGSTGGAFF. The CDR3 region has the DNA TGTGCCAGCTCACCTAACACAGGTTCTACCGGGGGAGCTTTCTTT.

The gene calls are TRBV12-5 and TRBJ2-7, with TRBD1 as a possible D gene (6 bases). Trimming shortened V by 4 bases and J by 3 bases, and 10 bases separated the two germline ends. This CDR3 has 13 amino acids. Germline V gives CDR1 LGHNT, CDR2 FRNRAP. DNA for the CDR3: TGTGCTAGTGGTTCGGGACACCTCTACGAGCAGTACTTC. It yields the protein CASGSGHLYEQYF.